Shown below are 16 T cell receptor beta chains from a single sample sequenced in a study of CXCR3-negative and CXCR3-positive naive CD8 T cells. The authors prepared UMI-labeled TRB cDNA libraries by 5' RACE. TCRdb processed the 5' RACE reads again and assigns one entry to each CDR3 protein, with no DNA. Found here are more than 50,000 distinct CDR3 sequences; the top ten clones hold 0.42%. The sequencing input was naive CXCR3- CD8+ T cells from blood. The subset is: CD45RO-CCR7+CD27+CD95- naive CD8+ T cells lacking CXCR3 (TNR3-). All receptors come from a human donor in good health. Some clones in this sample may be carry-over from other donors' samples.

The V gene is TRBV29-1, the J gene TRBJ2-5; TCRdb selects TRBD1, and the lack of DNA leaves this call unchecked. From germline, CDR1 is SQVTM and CDR2 ANQGSEA. The CDR3 consists of 13 residues. CDR3 amino acids: CSVFRTASETQYF.

The chain carries TRBV29-1 and TRBJ1-1; TCRdb's assignment of TRBD1 cannot be checked, as there is no DNA. Germline V gives CDR1 SQVTM, CDR2 ANQGSEA. CDR3 length: 16 amino acids. Here the CDR3 reads CSVEDRRGLVDTEAFF.

This chain joins TRBV6-1 and TRBJ1-5; TCRdb proposes TRBD1, but this gene call is untestable without DNA. The CDR3 has 17 amino acids. CDR1 is MNHNS, CDR2 SASEGT, per germline. The CDR3 sequence is CASSEEEFGRENQPQHF.

This clonotype ranks as medium-sized in terms of frequency. The CDR3 loop is CSASGGSTDTQYF. The V call is TRBV29-1, the J call TRBJ2-3; there is no DNA to check the TCRdb D call of TRBD1. CDR1 and CDR2 (germline): SQVTM, ANQGSEA. The CDR3 sequence is 13 residues long.

The chain combines TRBV29-1 with TRBJ2-7. Germline V CDR1 and CDR2: SQVTM, ANQGSEA. The CDR3 has 12 residues. The CDR3 loop is CSGTDGSYEQYF.

The chain links TRBV7-6 to TRBJ2-3; TCRdb outputs TRBD1, but without DNA this stays unchecked. CDR3 size: 17 residues. The germline V gene has CDR1 SGHVS and CDR2 FNYEAQ. Here the CDR3 reads CASSHLRAASGTDTQYF.

The chain employs TRBV29-1 and TRBJ2-1; lacking DNA, the TRBD1 call made by TCRdb goes unchecked. The germline V gene has CDR1 SQVTM and CDR2 ANQGSEA. This CDR3 is 13 amino acids long. CDR3 residues: CSVGQGDYNEQFF.

The rearrangement joins TRBV7-9 to TRBJ2-2; checking the TCRdb D call of TRBD2 is not possible without DNA. This CDR3 region has 17 residues. Germline V gene sequence: CDR1 SEHNR, CDR2 FQNEAQ (reference sequence). CDR3 loop: CASSGVGAALNTGELFF.

This chain connects TRBV7-7 to TRBJ2-1; the D call from TCRdb, TRBD1, cannot be confirmed without DNA. Germline assignment: CDR1 SSHAT and CDR2 FNYEAQ (reference sequence). The length of the CDR3 is 16 residues. The CDR3 here is CASSFSGTGGDNEQFF.

V and J are TRBV6-5 and TRBJ2-7; TCRdb selects TRBD1, and the lack of DNA leaves this call unchecked. This CDR3 comprises 13 residues. The V gene's germline CDR1 is MNHEY and CDR2 SVGAGI. The CDR3 loop reads CASTGGDTYEQYF.

V and J are TRBV7-6 and TRBJ2-1. In germline, CDR1 is SGHVS, CDR2 FNYEAQ. The CDR3 is 16 amino acids. The CDR3 sequence: CASSLAGLSSYNGQFF.

The chain carries TRBV6-2 or TRBV6-3 and TRBJ2-1; TCRdb selects TRBD2, and the lack of DNA leaves this call unchecked. The CDR3 covers 15 residues. CDR1 and CDR2 (germline): MNHEY, SVGEGT. This chain's CDR3 is CASSYSGLVYNEQFF.

The chain uses TRBV3-1 and TRBJ2-3; no DNA is available, so the TRBD1 call from TCRdb remains unchecked. This CDR3 has 18 residues. Germline values: CDR1 LGHDT, CDR2 YNNKEL (reference sequence). The CDR3 region is CASSQDRGGGASTDTQYF.

This chain uses TRBV24-1 with TRBJ2-1. The V gene's germline CDR1 is KGHDR and CDR2 SFDVKD. This CDR3 region has 14 residues. The CDR3 region is CATSPGGSYNEQFF.

The chain uses TRBV7-8 and TRBJ2-2; without DNA, the TCRdb call of TRBD2 cannot be checked. The CDR3 has 19 amino acids. Looked up from germline, CDR1 is SGHVS and CDR2 is FQNEAQ. The CDR3 spells CASSNSVTVPGESTGELFF.

The gene calls are TRBV4-1 and TRBJ2-3; TCRdb lists TRBD2, though no DNA is available to test this call. Germline CDR1 is MGHRA and CDR2 is YSYEKL. The CDR3 has 19 residues. The CDR3 reads CASSQVGFGAGGSTDTQYF.